This T cell receptor beta chain was captured in a study of identical twins. Whole-study results and caveats: Researchers reported excess low generation probability among twin-shared out-of-frame alpha sequences. Cord blood beta clonotypes that were abundant carried fewer insertions, and memory repertoires showed no such trend. A cross-sectional statistical analysis, not follow-up of the same donors, supported the conclusions.

A template switching step contributed a universal primer site, while unique molecular identifiers were present in the cDNA. One entry per CDR3 protein, called by TCRdb with MiXCR from the 5' RACE reads. The sample carries about 220,000 distinct CDR3 sequences, 7.5% recorded once. Germline values: CDR1 MRHNA, CDR2 SNTAGT. The CDR3 extends over 15 amino acids. V shed 0 bases and J shed 0 bases, with 7 bases lying between them. The sample holds many counts of this clonotype. Its antigen remains unknown. These sequences were also reported in another study, on yellow fever vaccine responses in identical twins.

The chain couples TRBV6-4 to TRBJ2-3; D gene unclear. Sequenced sample: CD8+ T cells sorted from blood. The sequence was collected from a woman between 18 and 29 years old in good health. In DNA, the CDR3 is TGTGCCAGCAGTGACTCAGGTACTAGCACAGATACGCAGTATTTT. This gives the protein CASSDSGTSTDTQYF.